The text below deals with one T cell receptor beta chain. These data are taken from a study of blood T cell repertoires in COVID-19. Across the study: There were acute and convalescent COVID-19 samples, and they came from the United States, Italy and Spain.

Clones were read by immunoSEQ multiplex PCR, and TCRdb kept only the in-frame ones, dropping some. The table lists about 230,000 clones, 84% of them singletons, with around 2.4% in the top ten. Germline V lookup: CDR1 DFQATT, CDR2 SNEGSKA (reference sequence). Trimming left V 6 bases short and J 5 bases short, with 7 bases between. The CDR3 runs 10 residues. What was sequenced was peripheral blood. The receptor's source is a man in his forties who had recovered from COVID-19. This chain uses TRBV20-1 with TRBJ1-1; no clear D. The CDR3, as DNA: TGCAGTGCCGCACGGACTGAAGCTTTCTTT. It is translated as CSAARTEAFF.